This record concerns one T cell receptor beta chain sequence. Its antigen is as yet unknown. Profiles of TCR beta VDJ and CDR3 were generated from a genomic DNA template. One entry per CDR3 protein results from TCRdb running MiXCR on the reads. The sample holds about 220,000 distinct CDR3 sequences; approximately 35% are singletons and the top ten take roughly 1.1%. The sample is drawn from a study of CD8+CD57+ T cells in acquired aplastic anemia. Study details: Sorted CD4+ plus CD8+ cells gave DNA averaging roughly 2.9 ug.

General study points: Simpson's diversity of CD8+ cells was not significantly different in patients compared with controls.

The CDR3 sequence is 15 residues long. With 6 bases clipped from V and 0 bases from J, the junction kept 2 bases outside the gene matches. The germline V gene encodes CDR1 MNHNS and CDR2 SASEGT. V is TRBV6-1 and J is TRBJ2-2, with 9 bases aligning to TRBD2. The clonotype comes from a human donor in good health, serving as a control. The specimen sequenced was sorted CD4+, CD8+, or CD8+CD57+ T cells (not recorded which) from PBMCs. The CDR3 coding sequence is TGTGCCAGCAGGATAGCGGGAGCGAACACCGGGGAGCTGTTTTTT. This translates into CASRIAGANTGELFF.